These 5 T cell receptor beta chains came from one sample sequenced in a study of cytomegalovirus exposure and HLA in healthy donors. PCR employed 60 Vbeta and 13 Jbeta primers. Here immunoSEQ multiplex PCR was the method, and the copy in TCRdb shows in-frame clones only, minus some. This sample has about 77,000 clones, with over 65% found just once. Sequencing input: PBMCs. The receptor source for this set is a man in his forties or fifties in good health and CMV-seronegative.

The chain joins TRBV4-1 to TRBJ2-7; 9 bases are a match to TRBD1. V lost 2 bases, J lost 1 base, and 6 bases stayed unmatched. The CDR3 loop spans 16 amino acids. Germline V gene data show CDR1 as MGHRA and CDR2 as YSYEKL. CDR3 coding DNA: TGCGCCAGCAGCCAACCTGGACAGGGGAAGTCCTACGAGCAGTACTTC. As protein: CASSQPGQGKSYEQYF.

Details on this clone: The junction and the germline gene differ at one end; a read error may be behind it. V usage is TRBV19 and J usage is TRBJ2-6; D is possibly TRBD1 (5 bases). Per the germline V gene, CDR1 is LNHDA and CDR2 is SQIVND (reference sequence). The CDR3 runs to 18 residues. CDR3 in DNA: TGTGCCAGTAGTATCCCCCTCCGACCCAACTCTGGGGCCAACGTCCTGGCTTTC. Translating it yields CASSIPLRPNSGANVLAF. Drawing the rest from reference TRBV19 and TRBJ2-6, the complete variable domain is DGGITQSPKYLFRKEGQNVTLSCEQNLNHDAMYWYRQDPGQGLRLIYYSQIVNDFQKGDIAEGYSVSREKKESFPLTVTSAQKNPTAFYLCASSIPLRPNSGANVLAFGAGSRLTVL.

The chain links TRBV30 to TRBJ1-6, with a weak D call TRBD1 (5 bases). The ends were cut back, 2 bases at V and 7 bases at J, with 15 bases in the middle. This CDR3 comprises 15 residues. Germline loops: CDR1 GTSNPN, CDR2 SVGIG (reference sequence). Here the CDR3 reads CAWSSMDGGNSPLHF. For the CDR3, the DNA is TGTGCCTGGAGTTCGATGGACGGGGGGAATTCACCCCTCCACTTT.

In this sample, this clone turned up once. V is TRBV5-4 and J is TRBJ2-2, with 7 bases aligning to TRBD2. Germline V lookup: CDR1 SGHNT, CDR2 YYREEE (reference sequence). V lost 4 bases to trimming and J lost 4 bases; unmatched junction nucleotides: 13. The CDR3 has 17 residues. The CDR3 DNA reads TGTGCCAGCAGCCCCCTAATGTCTAGCGGACTCACCGGGGAGCTGTTTTTT. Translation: CASSPLMSSGLTGELFF. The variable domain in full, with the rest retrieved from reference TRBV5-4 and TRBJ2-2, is ETGVTQSPTHLIKTRGQQVTLRCSSQSGHNTVSWYQQALGQGPQFIFQYYREEENGRGNFPPRFSGLQFPNYSSELNVNALELDDSALYLCASSPLMSSGLTGELFFGEGSRLTVL.

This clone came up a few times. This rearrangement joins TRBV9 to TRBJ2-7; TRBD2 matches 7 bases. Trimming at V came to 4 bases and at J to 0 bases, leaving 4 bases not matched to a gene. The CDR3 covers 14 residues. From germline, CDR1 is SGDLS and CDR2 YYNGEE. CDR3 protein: CASSHSGLSYEQYF. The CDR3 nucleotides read TGTGCCAGCAGCCATAGCGGGCTCTCCTACGAGCAGTACTTC.